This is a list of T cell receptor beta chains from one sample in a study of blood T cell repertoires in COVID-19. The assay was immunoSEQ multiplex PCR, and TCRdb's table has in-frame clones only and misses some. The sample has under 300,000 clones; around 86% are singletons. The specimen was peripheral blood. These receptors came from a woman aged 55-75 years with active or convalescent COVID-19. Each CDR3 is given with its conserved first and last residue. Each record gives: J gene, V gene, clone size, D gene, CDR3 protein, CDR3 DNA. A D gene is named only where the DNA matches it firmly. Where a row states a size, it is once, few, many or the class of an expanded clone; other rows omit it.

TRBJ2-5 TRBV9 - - CASSVDPKQETQYF TGTGCCAGCAGCGTAGACCCTAAACAAGAGACCCAGTACTTC
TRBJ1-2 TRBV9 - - CASSVETGNYGYTF TGTGCCAGCAGCGTAGAAACAGGCAACTATGGCTACACCTTC
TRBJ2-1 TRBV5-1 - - CASSLHEGEQFF TGCGCCAGCAGCTTGCATGAGGGTGAGCAGTTCTTC
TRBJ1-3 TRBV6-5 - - CASKITGLSGNTIYF TGTGCCAGCAAAATTACAGGGCTCTCTGGAAACACCATATATTTT
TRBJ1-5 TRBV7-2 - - CASSLFIGAPSNQPQHF TGTGCCAGCAGCTTATTTATAGGGGCTCCAAGCAATCAGCCCCAGCATTTT
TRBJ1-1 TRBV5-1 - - CASSLGTHPNTEAFF TGCGCCAGCAGCTTGGGAACACACCCGAACACTGAAGCTTTCTTT
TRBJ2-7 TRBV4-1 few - CASSQVVRTYEQYF TGCGCCAGCAGCCAAGTTGTCAGAACCTACGAGCAGTACTTC
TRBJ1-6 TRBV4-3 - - CASSQEWGGNSPLHF TGCGCCAGCAGCCAAGAGTGGGGGGGGAATTCACCCCTCCACTTT
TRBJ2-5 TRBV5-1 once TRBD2 CASSLVAGVETQYF TGCGCCAGCAGCTTGGTTGCGGGGGTGGAGACCCAGTACTTC
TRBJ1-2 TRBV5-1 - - CASSLEAGARGYTF TGCGCCAGCAGCTTGGAGGCAGGGGCGAGGGGCTACACCTTC
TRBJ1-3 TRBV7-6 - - CASSLTGTYGNTIYF TGTGCCAGCAGCTTAACAGGAACTTACGGAAACACCATATATTTT
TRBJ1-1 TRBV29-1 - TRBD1 CSVDRGTEAFF TGCAGCGTCGACAGGGGCACTGAAGCTTTCTTT
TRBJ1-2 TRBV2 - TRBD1 CASTRVKGADYGYTF TGTGCCAGCACCCGGGTAAAGGGGGCGGACTATGGCTACACCTTC
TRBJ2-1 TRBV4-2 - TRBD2 CASSQFETSGGEYNEQFF TGTGCCAGCAGCCAATTTGAGACTAGCGGGGGGGAGTACAATGAGCAGTTCTTC
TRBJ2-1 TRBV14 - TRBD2 CASRPSGGAMHEQFF TGTGCCAGCAGGCCTAGCGGGGGGGCAATGCATGAGCAGTTCTTC
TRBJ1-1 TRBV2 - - CASNVPTPEAFF TGTGCCAGCAACGTTCCGACTCCTGAAGCTTTCTTT
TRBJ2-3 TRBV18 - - CASSQASDTQYF TGTGCCAGCTCCCAGGCGTCCGATACGCAGTATTTT
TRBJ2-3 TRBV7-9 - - CASSLRLGSRPTDTQYF TGTGCCAGCAGCCTCCGACTAGGCAGCCGTCCCACAGATACGCAGTATTTT
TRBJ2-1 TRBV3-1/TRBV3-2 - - CASSQEWGVDYNEQFF TGTGCCAGCAGCCAAGAATGGGGAGTCGACTACAATGAGCAGTTCTTC
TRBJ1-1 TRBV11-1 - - CASSLSGEAFF TGTGCCAGCAGCTTATCGGGGGAAGCTTTCTTT
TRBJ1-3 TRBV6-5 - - CASSRGGLAGNTIYF TGTGCCAGCAGTAGGGGCGGATTGGCTGGAAACACCATATATTTT
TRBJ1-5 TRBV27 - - CASSLRGQPQHF TGTGCCAGCAGTTTACGGGGTCAGCCCCAGCATTTT